This section outlines one TCR beta chain sequence together with its context. V lost 2 bases, J lost 5 bases, and 12 bases lay in between. CDR1 and CDR2 (germline): MNHNS, SASEGT. The CDR3 has 14 amino acids. Both 60 Vbeta primers and 13 Jbeta primers went into the PCR. Here immunoSEQ multiplex PCR was the method, and the copy in TCRdb shows in-frame clones only, minus some. The sample has 150,000 to 200,000 clones; around 78% are singletons. The sample belongs to a study of cytomegalovirus exposure and HLA in healthy donors. The overall study: The Caucasian-associated ancestry cluster contained about 80% of the approximately 400 genotyped donors.

The receptor comes from a man in his late teens or twenties in good health and CMV-seronegative. This chain connects TRBV6-1 to TRBJ1-1; D not resolved. The sequenced sample was PBMCs. DNA for the CDR3: TGTGCCAGCAGTGAATATTCCCGGGTGACTGAAGCTTTCTTT. Protein: CASSEYSRVTEAFF.